The 25 T cell receptor beta chains given below trace back to one sample, sequenced in a study of multiple sclerosis patients with progressive multifocal leukoencephalopathy. Time point specified: about a year of natalizumab therapy. Assay: immunoSEQ multiplex PCR; the TCRdb copy retains only in-frame clones and omits some. The sample yields 25,000 or so clones, around 90% seen once. This specimen was PBMCs, taken from a patient treated with natalizumab. The receptors were gathered from a man aged 25 to 45 with multiple sclerosis.

The chain employs TRBV29-1 and TRBJ2-1, with D possibly TRBD1 on 6 matching bases. This CDR3 has 15 residues. V dropped 7 bases and J dropped 0 bases, with 16 bases sitting between them. CDR1 is SQVTM and CDR2 is ANQGSEA in the germline V gene. CDR3 protein: CSGNVGASSYNEQFF. CDR3 in DNA: TGCAGCGGAAACGTGGGGGCCAGCTCCTACAATGAGCAGTTCTTC.

This clone was recorded only once. The V call is TRBV30, the J call TRBJ1-3; D ambiguous. Trimming took 3 bases from V and 0 from J, leaving 18 bases between them. The V gene's germline CDR1 is GTSNPN and CDR2 SVGIG (reference sequence). This CDR3 has 17 amino acids. The CDR3 DNA reads TGTGCCTGGAGCGGGTCTCGGGTGGAACACTCTGGAAACACCATATATTTT. Its translation: CAWSGSRVEHSGNTIYF.

This chain connects TRBV19 to TRBJ2-3, with D possibly being TRBD2 (5 bases). The CDR3 extends over 13 amino acids. Germline loops: CDR1 LNHDA, CDR2 SQIVND (reference sequence). V was trimmed by 6 bases and J by 0 bases, leaving 7 bases between them. For the CDR3, the DNA is TGTGCCAGTAGGACTATTAGCACAGATACGCAGTATTTT. Translated: CASRTISTDTQYF.

The chain combines TRBV13 with TRBJ2-7, with D possibly TRBD1 on 6 matching bases. The germline gives CDR1 PRHDT, CDR2 FYEKMQ (reference sequence). The V gene lost 0 bases and the J gene lost 7 bases, with 7 bases spanning the gap. The CDR3 covers 12 residues. DNA of the CDR3: TGTGCCAGCAGCTTAGGAAGGGGGGAGCAGTACTTC. The encoded protein is CASSLGRGEQYF.

Of note for this clone: Other DNA sequences in the same sample also yield this CDR3. The CDR3: CASSTTSGIVYEQYV. CDR3 bases: TGTGCCAGCAGTACTACTAGCGGGATAGTCTACGAGCAGTACGTC. The chain carries TRBV6-6 and TRBJ2-7; 10 nucleotides line up with TRBD2. The germline gives CDR1 MNHNY, CDR2 SVGAGI (reference sequence). This CDR3 comprises 15 residues. Unmatched junction bases numbered 7, after V lost 5 bases and J lost 3 bases.

CDR3 residues: CASSQDGLGQGYGYTF. Written as DNA, the CDR3 is TGCGCCAGCAGCCAAGATGGGCTGGGGCAGGGCTATGGCTACACCTTC. The genes are TRBV4-3 and TRBJ1-2; TRBD1 might be the D (5 bases). V shed 0 bases and J shed 4 bases, with 15 bases lying between them. In germline, CDR1 is LGHNA, CDR2 YSLEER. The CDR3 contains 16 residues.

The chain has TRBV30 and TRBJ1-3; the D gene is possibly TRBD1 (6 bases). There are 16 residues in the CDR3. The germline V gene encodes CDR1 GTSNPN and CDR2 SVGIG (reference sequence). Trimming stripped 6 bases from V and 1 base from J, with 19 bases between. CDR3 loop: CACTPWRGGSGNTIYF. The DNA for the CDR3 is TGTGCCTGCACCCCCTGGAGGGGGGGATCTGGAAACACCATATATTTT.

This sequence joins TRBV11-2 and TRBJ2-7; TRBD2 matches 9 bases. The V gene's germline CDR1 is SGHAT and CDR2 FQNNGV. The length of the CDR3 is 14 residues. With 5 bases clipped from V and 4 bases from J, the junction kept 6 bases outside the gene matches. This CDR3 reads CASSHSSGVYEQYF. DNA for the CDR3: TGTGCCAGCAGCCATTCTAGCGGGGTTTACGAGCAGTACTTC.

The chain joins TRBV7-8 to TRBJ2-2; 7 bases match TRBD2. Germline V CDR1 and CDR2: SGHVS, FQNEAQ. V trimming: 3 bases; J trimming: 7 bases; junction bases outside the gene matches: 8. The length of the CDR3 is 15 residues. The CDR3 DNA follows: TGTGCCAGCAGCTTTTACGGGAGGCGTGACGGGGAGCTGTTTTTT. Its translation: CASSFYGRRDGELFF.

The chain employs TRBV4-1 and TRBJ1-1; 7 nucleotides agree with TRBD1. Germline assignment: CDR1 MGHRA and CDR2 YSYEKL. V lost 0 bases to trimming and J lost 5 bases; unmatched junction nucleotides: 3. The CDR3 covers 14 residues. Here the CDR3 DNA reads TGCGCCAGCAGCCAAGAGGCAGGGGGGACTGAAGCTTTCTTT. This sequence encodes CASSQEAGGTEAFF.

J is TRBJ1-2 and V is TRBV6-5; 7 positions agree with TRBD1. Trimming cost V 2 bases and J 8 bases; bases outside gene matches: 8. This CDR3 has 14 residues. Per the germline V gene, CDR1 is MNHEY and CDR2 is SVGAGI. This CDR3 is CASSYTGGGGGYTF. The CDR3 DNA reads as TGTGCCAGCAGTTACACAGGAGGGGGCGGGGGCTACACCTTC.

V is TRBV19 and J is TRBJ1-2; D possibly corresponds to TRBD1 (5 bases). Germline V gene lookup returns CDR1 LNHDA and CDR2 SQIVND (reference sequence). The length of the CDR3 is 15 residues. Trimming took off 3 bases at V and 1 base at J, with 12 bases between the two ends. The CDR3 region is CASSIREGGNYGYTF. CDR3 nucleotides: TGTGCCAGTAGTATCAGGGAAGGAGGTAACTATGGCTACACCTTC.

The CDR3 DNA reads as TGTGCCAGCAGCTGGACAAGGAACACTGAAGCTTTCTTT. Translation gives CASSWTRNTEAFF. This chain connects TRBV11-3 to TRBJ1-1, with D maybe TRBD1 (5 bases). Looked up from germline, CDR1 is SGHNT and CDR2 is YENEEA. Trimming removed 4 bases at V and 1 base at J, with 7 bases between. The CDR3 contains 13 residues. Combining the CDR3 with reference TRBV11-3 and TRBJ1-1 gives the whole variable domain EAGVVQSPRYKIIEKKQPVAFWCNPISGHNTLYWYLQNLGQGPELLIRYENEEAVDDSQLPKDRFSAERLKGVDSTLKIQPAELGDSAVYLCASSWTRNTEAFFGQGTRLTVV.

J is TRBJ1-1 and V is TRBV6-5; 8 nucleotides line up with TRBD1. V gave up 4 bases and J gave up 4 bases; unmatched junction bases: 2. From germline, CDR1 is MNHEY and CDR2 SVGAGI. The CDR3 runs to 13 residues. The CDR3 DNA follows: TGTGCCAGCAGTTTGACAGGGGTCACTGAAGCTTTCTTT. Residues: CASSLTGVTEAFF.

The V gene is TRBV9, the J gene TRBJ2-5; D call uncertain. The J call is uncertain, as TRBJ2-7 better fits the DNA end. The CDR3 length is 14 residues. In germline, CDR1 is SGDLS, CDR2 YYNGEE. The CDR3 is CASSPGSRAAEQYF. The CDR3 nucleotides are TGTGCCAGCAGCCCCGGTAGTAGGGCCGCCGAGCAGTACTTC.

The chain couples TRBV6-1 to TRBJ1-2; maybe TRBD1 (5 bases). Per the germline V gene, CDR1 is MNHNS and CDR2 is SASEGT. CDR3 length equals 13 residues. The V gene lost 4 bases and the J gene lost 10 bases, with 16 bases spanning the gap. The CDR3 protein is CASSGHGTPNYTF. The DNA for the CDR3 is TGTGCCAGCAGTGGCCACGGGACGCCCAACTACACCTTC.

The V gene is TRBV19, the J gene TRBJ2-1; TRBD2 aligns across 7 bases. The CDR3 loop spans 15 amino acids. Germline V lookup: CDR1 LNHDA, CDR2 SQIVND (reference sequence). Unmatched junction bases numbered 9, after V lost 1 base and J lost 9 bases. The CDR3 region has the DNA TGTGCCAGTAGTATAGCGGGCGGGAGTAGAACTGAGCAGTTCTTC. Encoded protein: CASSIAGGSRTEQFF. Full variable domain (rest looked up from reference TRBV19 and TRBJ2-1): DGGITQSPKYLFRKEGQNVTLSCEQNLNHDAMYWYRQDPGQGLRLIYYSQIVNDFQKGDIAEGYSVSREKKESFPLTVTSAQKNPTAFYLCASSIAGGSRTEQFFGPGTRLTVL.

J is TRBJ1-3 and V is TRBV7-2; a weak D match, TRBD1 (6 bases). This CDR3 comprises 15 residues. V was pared by 5 bases and J by 2 bases, with 13 bases between. CDR1 is SGHTA and CDR2 is FQGNSA in the germline V gene. Written as DNA, the CDR3 is TGTGCCAGCAGCCTATGGGGGACAACTGGAAACACCATATATTTT. This codes for CASSLWGTTGNTIYF.

This clone was counted a single time. The genes are TRBV15 and TRBJ1-5; D remains ambiguous. V was shortened by 1 base and J by 5 bases, with 12 bases between the two germline ends. Per the germline V gene, CDR1 is LNHNV and CDR2 is YYDKDF (reference sequence). This CDR3 comprises 15 residues. The CDR3 loop is CATSRGRASDQPQHF. The CDR3 coding sequence is TGTGCCACCAGCAGAGGCCGGGCCTCAGATCAGCCCCAGCATTTT.

This chain joins TRBV19 and TRBJ1-3; D is unclear. This CDR3 has 14 amino acids. The germline V gene has CDR1 LNHDA and CDR2 SQIVND (reference sequence). V was clipped by 5 bases and J by 0 bases, with 8 bases between them. The CDR3 coding sequence is TGTGCCAGTAGTGTGGTGTACTCTGGAAACACCATATATTTT. This encodes CASSVVYSGNTIYF.

V usage is TRBV5-6 and J usage is TRBJ2-2; D unclear. The CDR3 runs 12 residues. The germline gives CDR1 SGHDT, CDR2 YYEEEE. V lost 2 bases, J lost 8 bases, and 7 bases lay in between. In DNA, the CDR3 is TGTGCCAGCAGCTTCGCAGAAGGGGAGCTGTTTTTT. Encoded protein: CASSFAEGELFF.

This chain connects TRBV7-9 to TRBJ2-7, with TRBD2 matching 14 bases. The CDR3 sequence is 15 residues long. V dropped 4 bases and J dropped 5; count of bases not matched to a gene: 4. Germline loops: CDR1 SEHNR, CDR2 FQNEAQ (reference sequence). CDR3: CASSSSGLAGDEQYF. CDR3 in DNA: TGTGCCAGCAGCTCGTCGGGACTAGCGGGAGACGAGCAGTACTTC.

The chain is built from TRBV5-7 and TRBJ1-2; D ambiguous. TRBV5-7 carries the ORF label, with uncertain function. V was shortened by 6 bases and J by 4 bases, with 22 bases between the two germline ends. The CDR3 covers 16 residues. CDR3 DNA: TGTGCCAGCACATTATGTCTTGCGCGAAAGATCTATGGCTACACCTTC. This codes for CASTLCLARKIYGYTF.

The chain links TRBV9 to TRBJ1-1, with D uncertain. The length of the CDR3 is 15 residues. V gave up 3 bases and J gave up 0 bases, with 12 bases separating them. Germline lookup yields CDR1 SGDLS and CDR2 YYNGEE. CDR3 loop: CASSAAQDMNTEAFF. In DNA, the CDR3 is TGTGCCAGCAGCGCCGCACAAGACATGAACACTGAAGCTTTCTTT.

This chain joins TRBV5-1 and TRBJ1-2; D uncertain. Trimming left V 0 bases short and J 6 bases short, with 12 bases between. The length of the CDR3 is 14 residues. Germline lookup yields CDR1 SGHRS and CDR2 YFSETQ. The CDR3 DNA follows: TGCGCCAGCAGCTTGGGTGGATCTCGGGATGGCTACACCTTC. It translates to CASSLGGSRDGYTF.